This passage covers 9 T cell receptor beta chains from one sample sequenced in a study of cytomegalovirus exposure and HLA in healthy donors. This PCR relied on a set of 60 Vbeta primers and 13 Jbeta primers. Sequenced by immunoSEQ multiplex PCR; TCRdb stores in-frame clones only, minus some. The sample gives about 140,000 clones, around 82% of which show up once; roughly 3.2% is in the top ten. The material sequenced was PBMCs. The origin of the receptors is a young man in good health and CMV-seropositive.

This clone was seen a single time. The chain couples TRBV7-2 to TRBJ2-7; the match to TRBD2 covers 10 bases. The CDR3 sequence is 17 residues long. Germline CDR1 and CDR2: SGHTA and FQGNSA. V lost 0 bases to trimming and J lost 0 bases; unmatched junction nucleotides: 5. The CDR3 region is CASSLAWGLALSYEQYF. The DNA for the CDR3 is TGTGCCAGCAGCTTAGCATGGGGACTAGCGCTCTCCTACGAGCAGTACTTC.

The gene calls are TRBV28 and TRBJ2-7, with D perhaps TRBD2 (6 bases). V was clipped by 5 bases and J by 1 base, with 15 bases between them. Germline V lookup: CDR1 MDHEN, CDR2 SYDVKM. The length of the CDR3 is 15 residues. The CDR3 here is CASSQAGGFSYEQYF. The CDR3 coding sequence is TGTGCCAGCAGTCAGGCCGGAGGGTTTTCCTACGAGCAGTACTTC.

The chain is built from TRBV6-1 and TRBJ1-2, with D uncertain. The V end lost 2 bases, the J end lost 4 bases, and 5 bases lay between the germline ends. Per germline, CDR1 MNHNS and CDR2 SASEGT. The CDR3 runs 12 residues. CDR3 in amino acids: CASSEQSYGYTF. The CDR3 coding sequence is TGTGCCAGCAGTGAACAGTCCTATGGCTACACCTTC.

The CDR3 region is CASSPPGGSEETQYF. The CDR3 coding sequence is TGTGCCAGCAGCCCGCCGGGGGGCTCCGAAGAGACCCAGTACTTC. This chain connects TRBV7-9 to TRBJ2-5; D may be TRBD2 (7 bases). Germline values: CDR1 SEHNR, CDR2 FQNEAQ (reference sequence). V was trimmed by 5 bases and J by 3 bases, leaving 16 bases between them. This CDR3 has 15 amino acids.

The rearrangement joins TRBV11-2 to TRBJ1-3; 10 nucleotides line up with TRBD1. V dropped 5 bases and J dropped 4; count of bases not matched to a gene: 8. The germline V gene encodes CDR1 SGHAT and CDR2 FQNNGV. This CDR3 spans 16 amino acids. CDR3 sequence reads: CASSVWDRGGGNTIYF. The CDR3 bases are TGTGCCAGCAGCGTGTGGGACAGGGGAGGAGGAAACACCATATATTTT.

This clone was picked up a small number of times. This rearrangement joins TRBV28 to TRBJ2-7; 8 bases align to TRBD2. Germline CDR1 is MDHEN and CDR2 is SYDVKM. This CDR3 region has 14 residues. V lost 6 bases, J lost 3 bases, and 7 bases stayed unmatched. In DNA form, the CDR3 reads TGTGCCAGCAGAACTTCCGGGACTAGCTACGAGCAGTACTTC. It is translated as CASRTSGTSYEQYF.

The chain couples TRBV5-1 to TRBJ2-1; 15 bases align to TRBD2. Germline V gene sequence: CDR1 SGHRS, CDR2 YFSETQ. Trimming took 6 bases from V and 8 from J; bases not matched to a gene: 12. The CDR3 contains 17 residues. CDR3 protein: CASTVNPGLAGGYEQFF. The CDR3 nucleotides are TGCGCCAGCACCGTAAACCCCGGACTAGCGGGAGGGTATGAGCAGTTCTTC.

The rearrangement joins TRBV29-1 to TRBJ2-7; 7 bases line up with TRBD2. After removal of 2 bases from V and 7 bases from J, the junction contained 11 bases not matched to a gene. The germline V gene encodes CDR1 SQVTM and CDR2 ANQGSEA. CDR3 length equals 14 residues. CDR3 coding DNA: TGCAGCGTTGAATATCGGGACCGGCGGGGGGAGCAGTACTTC. It codes for CSVEYRDRRGEQYF.

V usage is TRBV4-1 and J usage is TRBJ1-2; D unclear. This CDR3 has 16 residues. V was clipped by 0 bases and J by 2 bases, with 13 bases between them. Germline CDR1 and CDR2: MGHRA and YSYEKL. This CDR3 is CASSQETMALNYGYTF. CDR3 DNA: TGCGCCAGCAGCCAAGAGACTATGGCTTTAAACTATGGCTACACCTTC.